This T cell receptor (beta chain) appears in the sequencing data of a study of vaccination effects on CD4 cells after COVID-19. CDR3 length: 14 residues. Germline values: CDR1 MNHEY, CDR2 SMNVEV (reference sequence). Trimming took 6 bases from V and 2 from J, leaving 13 bases between them. Assay: immunoSEQ multiplex PCR; the TCRdb copy retains only in-frame clones and omits some. The sample carries around 32,000 clones, roughly 63% recorded once. This clone was seen a single time. Antigen specificity is unknown. After expansion with viral peptide pools in the ViraFEST assay, antigen-specific CD4+ T cells were sequenced. Subsequent to approximately 9 days of culture, CD4+ T cells were isolated. Every participant took two doses of the BNT162b2 or mRNA-1273 vaccine.

The chain recombines TRBV27 with TRBJ2-5; a weak D match, TRBD1 (7 bases). Material: CD4+ T cells from PBMCs cultured with SARS-CoV-2 spike peptides, obtained after COVID-19 vaccination. This clonotype originated in a human donor who received a COVID-19 vaccine. CDR3 residues: CASSHQGGQETQYF. The CDR3 DNA reads TGTGCCAGCAGCCACCAGGGGGGACAAGAGACCCAGTACTTC.